The clone carrying this TCR beta chain was seen only a few times. Source study methods: Scientists estimated how many nucleated cells there were by amplifying reference gene primers. Here immunoSEQ multiplex PCR was the method, and the copy in TCRdb shows in-frame clones only, minus some. The D gene and trimming were derived from the DNA, and the V and J assignments and clone size from that table. The repertoire holds over 130,000 clones, with almost 80% as singletons. This record comes from a study of blood T cell repertoires in COVID-19. Study-level background: The analysed material was cDNA or gDNA that came from T cells, B-cell-depleted T cells, or PBMCs.

Researchers sorted participants into cohorts using their self-reported clinical history. Per the germline V gene, CDR1 is MNHNY and CDR2 is SVGAGI (reference sequence). V dropped 6 bases and J dropped 2; count of bases not matched to a gene: 3. The CDR3 spans 13 residues. The chain is built from TRBV6-6 and TRBJ2-7; TRBD1 matches 8 bases. Material: PBMCs or T cells enriched from blood (not recorded which). The source is a woman aged 50 to 60 who had recovered from COVID-19. The CDR3, as DNA: TGTGCCAGCAGACAGGGGGACCCCTACGAGCAGTACTTC. Its protein is CASRQGDPYEQYF.